The rows below give T cell receptor beta chains drawn from one sample of a study of blood T cell repertoires in COVID-19. Libraries were prepared by immunoSEQ multiplex PCR; TCRdb keeps only in-frame clonotypes and omits some of them. The table has approximately 240,000 clones, 83% seen once; the top ten hold about 1.3%. Sequences were obtained from peripheral blood. All receptors derive from a woman aged 25 to 39 with COVID-19, enrolled during active disease. CDR3s include the opening cysteine and the closing phenylalanine or tryptophan. The D gene is left open where the match is weak. Where a row states a size, it is once, few, many or the class of an expanded clone; other rows omit it.

TRBJ2-7 NA TRBD2 TRBV20-1 CSASGGTSGDYEQYF TGCAGTGCTAGTGGGGGGACTAGCGGGGATTACGAGCAGTACTTC
TRBJ2-7 NA NA TRBV24-1 CATSDLRDNEQYF TGTGCCACCAGTGATTTAAGGGACAACGAGCAGTACTTC
TRBJ1-4 NA NA TRBV28 CASSSLGGRNEKLFF TGTGCCAGCAGTTCACTAGGAGGACGGAATGAAAAACTGTTTTTT
TRBJ1-2 NA NA TRBV6-2/TRBV6-3 CASSATGYGYTF TGTGCCAGCAGTGCCACAGGTTATGGCTACACCTTC
TRBJ1-2 NA TRBD1 TRBV3-1/TRBV3-2 CASSQAQGASTF TGTGCCAGCAGCCAAGCCCAGGGGGCAAGCACCTTC
TRBJ1-1 NA TRBD1 TRBV4-3 CASSQEPNRGRTEAFF TGCGCCAGCAGCCAAGAGCCAAACAGGGGGAGGACTGAAGCTTTCTTT
TRBJ1-1 NA NA TRBV5-6 CASSLGQYEAFF TGTGCCAGCAGCTTGGGCCAGTATGAAGCTTTCTTT
TRBJ2-5 few TRBD2 TRBV6-2/TRBV6-3 CASSYSKGAGGNQETQYF TGTGCCAGCAGTTACTCGAAGGGCGCGGGAGGGAACCAAGAGACCCAGTACTTC
TRBJ2-5 NA TRBD1 TRBV28 CASSPGQGRRETQYF TGTGCCAGCAGTCCAGGACAGGGGAGGAGGGAGACCCAGTACTTC
TRBJ2-7 once NA TRBV6-2/TRBV6-3 CASSDGLTSSYEQYF TGTGCCAGCAGCGATGGACTTACCTCTTCCTACGAGCAGTACTTC
TRBJ2-5 NA NA TRBV6-2/TRBV6-3 CASSRSGHPETQYF TGTGCCAGCAGTCGATCGGGACACCCGGAGACCCAGTACTTC
TRBJ1-4 few NA TRBV5-6 CASSRGSPNEKLFF TGTGCCAGCAGTAGGGGCTCACCTAATGAAAAACTGTTTTTT
TRBJ1-1 once NA TRBV10-3 CAISEAPGSTEAFF TGTGCCATCAGTGAGGCACCAGGGTCCACTGAAGCTTTCTTT
TRBJ2-7 NA NA TRBV10-2 CASRGSSYEQYF TGCGCCAGCAGAGGGAGCTCCTACGAGCAGTACTTC
TRBJ2-7 NA TRBD1 TRBV6-6 CASVQDRVYEQYF TGTGCCAGCGTACAGGACAGGGTGTACGAGCAGTACTTC
TRBJ1-4 NA NA TRBV19 CASSIAGTNEKLFF TGTGCCAGTAGTATCGCCGGGACTAATGAAAAACTGTTTTTT
TRBJ1-2 NA NA TRBV6-1 CASSEQGLGGYTF TGTGCCAGCAGTGAACAGGGTTTGGGGGGCTACACCTTC
TRBJ1-1 few NA TRBV9 CASSVDRLNTEAFF TGTGCCAGCAGCGTAGACAGGCTGAACACTGAAGCTTTCTTT
TRBJ1-5 NA NA TRBV27 CASSFDSPNSNQPQHF TGTGCCAGCAGTTTCGACAGTCCGAATAGCAATCAGCCCCAGCATTTT
TRBJ1-2 few NA TRBV7-9 CASSSRGQNYGYTF TGTGCCAGCAGCTCCCGCGGACAGAACTATGGCTACACCTTC
TRBJ1-2 NA NA TRBV3-1/TRBV3-2 CASSQGSYYGYTF TGTGCCAGCAGTCAGGGCTCCTACTATGGCTACACCTTC
TRBJ2-5 NA NA TRBV11-3 CASSPQPASETQYF TGTGCCAGCAGCCCGCAACCCGCCAGTGAGACCCAGTACTTC
TRBJ2-7 medium-sized TRBD2 TRBV7-3 CASSLGVGEGYEQYF TGTGCCAGCAGCTTAGGGGTCGGGGAGGGCTACGAGCAGTACTTC
TRBJ2-1 once TRBD1 TRBV5-1 CASSPTGGQYNEQFF TGCGCCAGCAGCCCGACAGGGGGACAATACAATGAGCAGTTCTTC
TRBJ1-2 NA TRBD1 TRBV28 CASSLQGVDSYGYTF TGTGCCAGCAGTTTACAGGGGGTCGATAGCTATGGCTACACCTTC
TRBJ2-7 NA TRBD2 TRBV6-2/TRBV6-3 CASTPLSGAAYEQYF TGTGCCAGCACCCCCCTAAGCGGGGCAGCCTACGAGCAGTACTTC
TRBJ1-2 NA NA TRBV29-1 CSVEGDTANYGYTF TGCAGCGTTGAAGGGGACACCGCTAACTATGGCTACACCTTC
TRBJ2-7 few NA TRBV29-1 CSVEDVGAGAPGEQYF TGCAGCGTTGAAGATGTGGGAGCAGGGGCCCCTGGCGAGCAGTACTTC
TRBJ2-5 NA TRBD2 TRBV7-2 CASSARTSGIRETQYF TGTGCCAGCAGCGCCCGGACTAGCGGGATTCGGGAGACCCAGTACTTC
TRBJ1-3 NA TRBD1 TRBV3-1/TRBV3-2 CASGGQNSGNTIYF TGTGCCAGCGGGGGACAGAATTCTGGAAACACCATATATTTT
TRBJ1-1 NA NA TRBV19 CASSIGTGRAEAFF TGTGCCAGTAGTATAGGTACAGGGCGTGCTGAAGCTTTCTTT
TRBJ2-6 NA TRBD1 TRBV7-2 CASSYTTGVRANVLTF TGTGCCAGCAGCTACACCACAGGGGTTAGGGCCAACGTCCTGACTTTC
TRBJ1-3 once TRBD1 TRBV19 CASKQGTSGNTIYF TGTGCCAGTAAACAGGGGACCTCTGGAAACACCATATATTTT
TRBJ1-2 NA NA TRBV6-2/TRBV6-3 CASSYRDTSNYGYTF TGTGCCAGCAGTTACCGGGACACCTCTAACTATGGCTACACCTTC
TRBJ1-4 NA NA TRBV3-1/TRBV3-2 CASSQEITNEKLFF TGTGCCAGCAGTCAGGAAATAACTAATGAAAAACTGTTTTTT
TRBJ2-1 NA TRBD1 TRBV5-1 CASSLPGQGFAEQFF TGCGCCAGCAGCTTACCGGGACAGGGGTTTGCTGAGCAGTTCTTC
TRBJ2-5 NA TRBD2 TRBV7-2 CASSKRTSGGRHQETQYF TGTGCCAGCAGCAAAAGGACTAGCGGGGGGCGTCACCAAGAGACCCAGTACTTC
TRBJ1-5 NA NA TRBV28 CASSFTGGPQHF TGTGCCAGCAGTTTTACAGGTGGGCCCCAGCATTTT
TRBJ1-1 once NA TRBV12-1 CASSRPRDRVRPTHGNTEAFF TGTGCCAGCAGTCGCCCCCGGGACAGGGTACGACCAACCCATGGGAACACTGAAGCTTTCTTT
TRBJ2-1 NA NA TRBV6-5 CASSMRSYNEQFF TGTGCCAGCAGTATGCGGTCCTACAATGAGCAGTTCTTC
TRBJ1-5 NA TRBD1 TRBV6-5 CASSREGAGNQPQHF TGTGCCAGCAGTCGAGAGGGGGCTGGCAATCAGCCCCAGCATTTT
TRBJ2-5 NA TRBD2 TRBV6-6 CASSAGTSIGTQYF TGTGCCAGCAGCGCTGGGACTAGCATTGGGACCCAGTACTTC
TRBJ1-1 few TRBD1 TRBV29-1 CSVEKGQGARKVEAFF TGCAGCGTTGAAAAGGGACAGGGGGCAAGGAAGGTTGAAGCTTTCTTT
TRBJ1-3 NA TRBD1 TRBV5-5 CASSLVTGYGNTIYF TGTGCCAGCAGCTTGGTGACAGGGTATGGGAACACCATATATTTT
TRBJ2-7 few NA TRBV30 CAWSFRTYEQYF TGTGCCTGGAGTTTCAGAACCTACGAGCAGTACTTC
TRBJ2-1 NA TRBD2 TRBV10-1 CASLTPPGGGVDEQFF TGCGCCAGCCTGACCCCCCCTGGCGGGGGAGTGGATGAGCAGTTCTTC
TRBJ2-2 NA TRBD1 TRBV6-5 CASSYSGTGLTGELFF TGTGCCAGCAGTTACTCCGGGACAGGGTTGACCGGGGAGCTGTTTTTT
TRBJ2-1 NA NA TRBV19 CASGDNIYNEQFF TGTGCCAGCGGGGACAACATTTACAATGAGCAGTTCTTC
TRBJ1-3 NA TRBD1 TRBV6-5 CASRGQGWRNTIYF TGTGCCAGCAGGGGACAGGGTTGGAGAAACACCATATATTTT
TRBJ1-3 NA NA TRBV14 CASSQDTYSGNTIYF TGTGCCAGCAGCCAAGATACCTACTCTGGAAACACCATATATTTT
TRBJ2-7 NA NA TRBV2 CASTKGGARTYEQYF TGTGCCAGCACCAAGGGGGGGGCCCGTACCTACGAGCAGTACTTC
TRBJ2-1 NA TRBD2 TRBV7-2 CASSLARGLAVNEQFF TGTGCCAGCAGCTTAGCGCGAGGACTAGCGGTAAATGAGCAGTTCTTC
TRBJ2-1 once TRBD2 TRBV9 CASSAGLAGDHEQFF TGTGCCAGCAGCGCCGGACTAGCGGGAGACCATGAGCAGTTCTTC